A selection of T cell receptor beta chains follows, all from one sample in a study of Ad26.COV2.S vaccination and SARS-CoV-2 variants. Profiling relied on immunoSEQ multiplex PCR, and the TCRdb table lists in-frame clones only, not all of them. The sample includes around 310,000 clones, 90% seen only once; the top ten take about 5%. The sequencing here drew on peripheral blood, taken in a trial of Ad26.COV2.S vaccine versus placebo. These receptors were taken from a person aged 18 to 59 who received the Ad26.COV2.S COVID-19 vaccine or a placebo. Each CDR3 is given with its conserved first and last residue. D genes are given only for firm matches. Only part of the rows carry a size: once, few, many, or a class if the clone is expanded.

TRBV19,TRBJ1-1,TRBD1,.,CASSIQGARAFF,TGTGCCAGTAGTATTCAGGGGGCGCGAGCTTTCTTT
TRBV29-1,TRBJ1-2,.,.,CSVVLGRGYGYTF,TGCAGCGTTGTTTTGGGCCGGGGCTATGGCTACACCTTC
TRBV7-3,TRBJ2-1,.,.,CASSLVGLAHYNEQFF,TGTGCCAGCAGCTTGGTTGGCCTAGCGCACTACAATGAGCAGTTCTTC
TRBV20-1,TRBJ1-2,TRBD1,.,CSASLTGDSGYTF,TGCAGTGCTAGTTTAACAGGGGATAGTGGCTACACCTTC
TRBV6-2/TRBV6-3,TRBJ2-3,.,.,CASSYMFLGDTQYF,TGTGCCAGCAGTTATATGTTCTTGGGAGATACGCAGTATTTT
TRBV28,TRBJ1-4,TRBD1,.,CASSYGQGREKLFF,TGTGCCAGCAGCTACGGACAGGGCCGTGAAAAACTGTTTTTT
TRBV27,TRBJ1-1,.,.,CASSSTTVGTEAFF,TGTGCCAGCAGTTCCACGACGGTTGGCACTGAAGCTTTCTTT
TRBV6-5,TRBJ1-2,.,.,CASSPYLGGGGYTF,TGTGCCAGCAGCCCCTACCTGGGGGGAGGGGGCTACACCTTC
TRBV6-5,TRBJ2-2,TRBD1,.,CASTPTGWTGELFF,TGTGCCAGCACCCCGACAGGGTGGACCGGGGAGCTGTTTTTT
TRBV5-1,TRBJ1-2,TRBD1,.,CASSFGTEAYGYTF,TGCGCCAGCAGCTTCGGGACAGAAGCCTATGGCTACACCTTC
TRBV7-2,TRBJ2-1,TRBD2,.,CASSGGLAGGISYNEQFF,TGTGCCAGCAGCGGAGGACTAGCGGGAGGGATAAGTTACAATGAGCAGTTCTTC
TRBV15,TRBJ1-1,.,.,CATSSLERGEAFF,TGTGCCACCAGCTCCTTGGAGAGGGGCGAAGCTTTCTTT
TRBV4-1,TRBJ1-1,.,.,CASSLFGGTEAFF,TGCGCCAGCAGCCTTTTTGGGGGTACTGAAGCTTTCTTT
TRBV7-9,TRBJ2-1,.,.,CASSPALVSYNEQFF,TGTGCCAGCAGCCCGGCCCTAGTCTCCTACAATGAGCAGTTCTTC
TRBV5-6,TRBJ1-2,TRBD1,.,CASSPADRGYGYTF,TGTGCCAGCAGCCCAGCGGACAGGGGCTATGGCTACACCTTC
TRBV30,TRBJ1-1,.,.,CAWSDLWNTEAFF,TGTGCCTGGAGTGACCTCTGGAACACTGAAGCTTTCTTT
TRBV7-2,TRBJ1-6,.,.,CASSYNRDYNSPLHF,TGTGCCAGCAGCTATAACAGGGACTATAATTCACCCCTCCACTTT
TRBV19,TRBJ1-2,.,.,CASSIDRLQISGYTF,TGTGCCAGTAGTATAGATCGACTCCAAATCTCTGGCTACACCTTC
TRBV19,TRBJ1-2,.,once,CASSIGGVHGYTF,TGTGCCAGTAGTATTGGGGGGGTTCATGGCTACACCTTC
TRBV6-2/TRBV6-3,TRBJ1-4,TRBD1,.,CASSSQDRPKLFF,TGTGCCAGCAGTTCACAGGACAGGCCAAAACTGTTTTTT
TRBV7-2,TRBJ2-3,.,.,CASSPMTSTDTQYF,TGTGCCAGCAGCCCCATGACTAGCACAGATACGCAGTATTTT
TRBV18,TRBJ2-1,TRBD2,.,CASSPPGLAGVNEQFF,TGTGCCAGCTCACCTCCGGGACTAGCTGGGGTGAATGAGCAGTTCTTC
TRBV18,TRBJ2-5,TRBD1,.,CASSRTGYQETQYF,TGTGCCAGCTCCAGGACAGGGTACCAAGAGACCCAGTACTTC
TRBV7-9,TRBJ2-7,.,.,CASSLVQSYEQYF,TGTGCCAGCAGCTTAGTTCAGTCCTACGAGCAGTACTTC
TRBV4-2,TRBJ2-5,.,.,CASRGREETQYF,TGTGCCAGCAGGGGTAGGGAAGAGACCCAGTACTTC
TRBV4-3,TRBJ1-4,TRBD1,once,CASSQRGQAVNEKLFF,TGCGCCAGCAGCCAACGCGGACAGGCCGTAAATGAAAAACTGTTTTTT
TRBV13,TRBJ2-2,.,.,CASSSPTGYAGELFF,TGTGCCAGCAGCTCGCCCACAGGGTATGCCGGGGAGCTGTTTTTT
TRBV6-1,TRBJ1-4,.,.,CASSEQGTGEKLFF,TGTGCCAGCAGTGAACAGGGTACGGGCGAAAAACTGTTTTTT
TRBV5-4,TRBJ2-1,TRBD2,once,CASGTSGSDEQFF,TGTGCCAGCGGGACTAGCGGATCGGATGAGCAGTTCTTC
TRBV10-3,TRBJ2-7,TRBD2,.,CATLSAAGIHYEQYF,TGTGCCACTTTGTCCGCAGCGGGGATCCATTACGAGCAGTACTTC
TRBV7-8,TRBJ1-5,TRBD1,.,CASSPDRERGQHF,TGTGCCAGCAGCCCGGACAGGGAACGGGGCCAGCATTTT
TRBV25-1,TRBJ1-1,.,.,CASSATGNTEAFF,TGTGCCAGCAGTGCAACAGGGAACACTGAAGCTTTCTTT
TRBV6-5,TRBJ1-3,.,.,CASSVSGFGNTIYF,TGTGCCAGCTCCGTGTCGGGGTTTGGAAACACCATATATTTT
TRBV12-3/TRBV12-4,TRBJ2-1,TRBD2,.,CASRPGGSEQFF,TGTGCCAGCCGCCCGGGAGGGAGTGAGCAGTTCTTC
TRBV28,TRBJ2-2,.,.,CASRGGANTGELFF,TGTGCCAGCAGAGGAGGTGCGAACACCGGGGAGCTGTTTTTT
TRBV19,TRBJ1-2,.,.,CASRDDSSPGYTF,TGTGCCAGCAGGGACGATTCGAGTCCTGGCTACACCTTC
TRBV29-1,TRBJ2-1,TRBD2,once,CSVESGRDDEQFF,TGCAGCGTGGAAAGCGGGAGGGATGATGAGCAGTTCTTC
TRBV20-1,TRBJ2-7,.,.,CSASRTYEQYF,TGCAGTGCTTCCAGAACCTACGAGCAGTACTTC
TRBV30,TRBJ2-5,.,.,CAWSVGETQYF,TGTGCCTGGAGTGTAGGTGAGACCCAGTACTTC
TRBV7-8,TRBJ1-1,TRBD1,.,CATIPAWGQGMNTEAFF,TGTGCCACCATCCCGGCTTGGGGACAGGGAATGAACACTGAAGCTTTCTTT
TRBV9,TRBJ1-1,.,.,CASSVVGGRTEAFF,TGTGCCAGCAGCGTAGTTGGCGGAAGAACTGAAGCTTTCTTT
TRBV7-9,TRBJ1-6,.,.,CASSLEAGSDSPLHF,TGTGCCAGCAGCTTAGAGGCAGGGAGTGATTCACCCCTCCACTTT
TRBV28,TRBJ1-2,.,.,CASGGGVHYGYTF,TGTGCCAGCGGGGGTGGGGTGCACTATGGCTACACCTTC
TRBV7-2,TRBJ1-1,.,.,CASSLVGGYENTEAFF,TGTGCCAGCAGCTTAGTAGGTGGGTACGAAAACACTGAAGCTTTCTTT
TRBV2,TRBJ1-1,TRBD1,.,CASKKGAGPYMNTEAFF,TGTGCCAGCAAAAAGGGGGCGGGGCCTTACATGAACACTGAAGCTTTCTTT
TRBV5-6,TRBJ1-2,.,.,CASSLSSGYTF,TGTGCCAGCAGCTTGTCTAGTGGCTACACCTTC
TRBV4-1,TRBJ2-7,TRBD2,.,CASSQDWGGREYYEQYF,TGCGCCAGCAGCCAAGATTGGGGGGGAAGAGAATACTACGAGCAGTACTTC
TRBV23-1,TRBJ2-7,TRBD1,.,CASSQLFDRAGGSGEQYF,TGCGCCAGCAGTCAACTTTTCGACAGGGCAGGGGGATCGGGCGAGCAGTACTTC
TRBV20-1,TRBJ2-1,TRBD2,.,CSASMTSDYNEQFF,TGCAGTGCTAGTATGACTAGCGACTACAATGAGCAGTTCTTC
TRBV6-5,TRBJ2-1,TRBD2,.,CASSYGWSSGDNEQFF,TGTGCCAGCAGTTACGGTTGGTCTAGCGGTGACAATGAGCAGTTCTTC
TRBV6-5,TRBJ2-7,.,.,CASRPGGGGEQYF,TGTGCCAGCAGGCCGGGTGGCGGAGGCGAGCAGTACTTC